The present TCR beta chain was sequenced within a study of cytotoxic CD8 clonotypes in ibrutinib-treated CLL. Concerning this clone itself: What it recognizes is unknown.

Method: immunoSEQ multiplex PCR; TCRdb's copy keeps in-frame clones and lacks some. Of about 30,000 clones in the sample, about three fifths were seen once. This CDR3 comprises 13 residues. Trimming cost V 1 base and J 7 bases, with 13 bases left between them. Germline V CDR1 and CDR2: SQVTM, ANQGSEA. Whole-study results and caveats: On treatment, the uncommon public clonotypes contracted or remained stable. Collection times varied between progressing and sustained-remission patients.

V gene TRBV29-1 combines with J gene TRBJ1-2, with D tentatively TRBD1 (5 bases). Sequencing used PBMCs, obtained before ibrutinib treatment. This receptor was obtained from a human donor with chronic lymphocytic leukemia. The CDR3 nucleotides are TGCAGCGTTGAAGTCGGGGCCTGGGGTGGCTACACCTTC. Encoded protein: CSVEVGAWGGYTF.